A single sample gave rise to the 25 T cell receptor beta chains below, sequenced in a study of blood T cells in healthy people across ages. A sample-barcoded 5' primer and a J-beta primer mix were used in a second PCR of about 7 to 11 cycles. One entry per CDR3 protein, called by TCRdb with MiXCR from the 5' RACE reads. The sample has about 1.4 million distinct CDR3 sequences, roughly 59% seen once. Material for sequencing was blood. The receptor set was obtained from a young man in good health.

This sequence joins TRBV6-5 and TRBJ2-3; a weak D match, TRBD2 (5 bases). Germline CDR1 is MNHEY and CDR2 is SVGAGI. Trimming took off 4 bases at V and 3 bases at J, with 14 bases between the two ends. The CDR3 contains 15 residues. CDR3 sequence reads: CASSSAGSWTDTQYF. In nucleotides, the CDR3 is TGTGCCAGCAGTTCTGCTGGGAGTTGGACAGATACGCAGTATTTT.

The J gene is TRBJ2-5, the V gene TRBV29-1; D is undetermined. Trimming took 1 base from V and 1 from J, leaving 7 bases between them. CDR1 SQVTM and CDR2 ANQGSEA come from the germline V gene. The CDR3 is 13 residues long. The CDR3 DNA is TGCAGCGTTGAAGGGCAGAGCCAAGAGACCCAGTACTTC. It yields the protein CSVEGQSQETQYF.

V and J are TRBV4-1 and TRBJ1-6; 7 bases fit TRBD1. The CDR3 runs 17 residues. The germline gives CDR1 MGHRA, CDR2 YSYEKL. V shed 4 bases and J 0 bases; nucleotides not matched to a gene: 6. CDR3 protein: CASSLQGQSSYNSPLHF. DNA for the CDR3: TGCGCCAGCAGCCTGCAGGGACAGAGCTCCTATAATTCACCCCTCCACTTT.

This clonotype was seen more than once but under ten times. This chain connects TRBV27 to TRBJ2-1; 7 nucleotides agree with TRBD2. CDR3 length: 14 amino acids. CDR1 is MNHEY and CDR2 is SMNVEV in the germline V gene (reference sequence). With V trimmed by 9 bases and J by 4 bases, 9 bases remained unmatched. The CDR3 DNA follows: TGTGCCAGTTCTCCGGGACTAACATACAATGAGCAGTTCTTC. Encoded protein: CASSPGLTYNEQFF.

The rearrangement joins TRBV28 to TRBJ2-6; TRBD2 might be the D (5 bases). V dropped 3 bases and J dropped 1 base, with 10 bases sitting between them. This CDR3 has 16 amino acids. Germline V gene data show CDR1 as MDHEN and CDR2 as SYDVKM. The chain's CDR3 is CASSLEVISGANVLTF. CDR3 coding DNA: TGTGCCAGCAGTTTGGAGGTTATTTCTGGGGCCAACGTCCTGACTTTC. The full variable domain, its missing parts supplied by reference TRBV28 and TRBJ2-6, is DVKVTQSSRYLVKRTGEKVFLECVQDMDHENMFWYRQDPGLGLRLIYFSYDVKMKEKGDIPEGYSVSREKKERFSLILESASTNQTSMYLCASSLEVISGANVLTFGAGSRLTVL.

As regards this clonotype: A read error may produce the germline difference seen at one junction end. This chain connects TRBV28 to TRBJ1-2; D is uncertain. Germline V CDR1 and CDR2: MDHEN, SYDVKM. This CDR3 contains 15 residues. The CDR3 coding sequence is TGTGCCGGCAGTATAGGAGGGAGGAACATCTATGGCTACACCTTC. It codes for CAGSIGGRNIYGYTF.

The chain carries TRBV12-3 or TRBV12-4 and TRBJ2-5; D unclear. Near its end, the DNA agrees better with TRBJ2-7, so the J call may be wrong. This CDR3 region has 14 residues. CDR3 amino acids: CASSLASKFYEQYF. The CDR3 coding sequence is TGTGCCAGCAGTTTGGCTTCCAAGTTCTACGAGCAGTACTTC.

This chain uses TRBV29-1 with TRBJ2-7, with D maybe TRBD2 (5 bases). Between the trimmed V and J ends, which lost 4 bases and 3 bases, there was a span of 10 bases. The CDR3 extends over 12 amino acids. CDR1 and CDR2 from the germline V gene are SQVTM and ANQGSEA. CDR3 DNA sequence: TGCAGCGTTGCGGACTCTCTCTACGAGCAGTACTTC. Protein sequence: CSVADSLYEQYF.

Concerning this clonotype itself: Its ends do not fully match the called genes, so a read error is possible. The rearrangement joins TRBV12-3 or TRBV12-4 to TRBJ2-5; 10 bases agree with TRBD1. The CDR3 runs to 14 residues. The CDR3, as DNA: TGTGCCAGCAGTTTCGGACAGGGGGTATACGAGCAGCACTTC. It is translated as CASSFGQGVYEQHF.

The chain links TRBV7-9 to TRBJ2-7, with a weak D call TRBD2 (5 bases). Trimming removed 10 bases at V and 4 bases at J, with 11 bases between. This CDR3 contains 11 residues. Germline V gene lookup returns CDR1 SEHNR and CDR2 FQNEAQ (reference sequence). CDR3 loop: CANSSEYEQYF. CDR3 DNA: TGTGCCAACAGTAGCGAGTACGAGCAGTACTTC.

This clonotype turned up a few times. The J gene is TRBJ2-7, the V gene TRBV12-3 or TRBV12-4; 9 positions match TRBD2. The CDR3 extends over 14 amino acids. Unmatched junction bases numbered 14, after V lost 7 bases and J lost 10 bases. CDR3 in amino acids: CASTLWEASGTQYF. The CDR3 DNA sequence: TGTGCCAGCACCCTGTGGGAGGCTAGCGGGACTCAGTACTTC.

J is TRBJ2-2 and V is TRBV29-1, with D tentatively TRBD2 (6 bases). Trimming stripped 5 bases from V and 2 bases from J, with 21 bases between. This CDR3 is 17 amino acids long. Germline CDR1 reads SQVTM; CDR2 reads ANQGSEA. CDR3 in DNA: TGCAGCGTTAAAGGAGTTCGGACGGGAGATAACACCGGGGAGCTGTTTTTT. Amino acids: CSVKGVRTGDNTGELFF.

This clonotype was seen only once. This chain joins TRBV5-1 and TRBJ1-1; D is uncertain. Trimming took 2 bases from V and 0 from J, leaving 8 bases between them. Germline V gene sequence: CDR1 SGHRS, CDR2 YFSETQ. The CDR3 runs 14 residues. The CDR3 reads CASSFQEMNTEAFF. CDR3 DNA: TGCGCCAGCAGCTTTCAGGAAATGAACACTGAAGCTTTCTTT.

The rearrangement joins TRBV10-3 to TRBJ2-1; 7 bases are a match to TRBD2. Trimming removed 7 bases from V and 2 bases from J; junction bases left unmatched: 5. This CDR3 comprises 14 residues. Per germline, CDR1 ENHRY and CDR2 SYGVKD. CDR3 sequence: CAIKPGRPYNEQFF. In DNA form, the CDR3 reads TGTGCCATCAAACCCGGGAGGCCCTACAATGAGCAGTTCTTC.

This clonotype was counted at least ten times. The CDR3 DNA is TGTGCCAGCAGTTACTCTGGGGCCAACGTCCTGACTTTC. Translation gives CASSYSGANVLTF. The chain has TRBV6-2 or TRBV6-3 and TRBJ2-6, with D hard to call. The CDR3 is 13 amino acids. CDR1 is MNHEY, CDR2 SVGEGT, per germline. Trimming shortened V by 0 bases and J by 3 bases, and 0 bases separated the two germline ends.

This chain connects TRBV27 to TRBJ2-7; TRBD2 matches at 8 bases. J gave up 3 bases and V 3 bases, and 7 bases lay outside the gene matches. Germline V gene data show CDR1 as MNHEY and CDR2 as SMNVEV (reference sequence). CDR3 length: 15 amino acids. The CDR3 DNA reads as TGTGCCAGCAGTTTCGGGGGGACTAGGAACTACGAGCAGTACTTC. Translating it yields CASSFGGTRNYEQYF.

For this clonotype: At one end the junction does not follow the germline gene, possibly because of a read error. V and J are TRBV12-3 or TRBV12-4 and TRBJ2-1; D possibly corresponds to TRBD2 (7 bases). This CDR3 is built from 15 residues. The DNA of the CDR3 is TGTGCCAGCAGCCGATTTGGGGGGGGCGAAAATGAGCGGTTCTTC. It encodes CASSRFGGGENERFF.

The sample holds a few counts of this clonotype. The genes are TRBV7-2 and TRBJ2-5; D might be TRBD2 (6 bases). Germline values: CDR1 SGHTA, CDR2 FQGNSA. Between the trimmed V and J ends, which lost 5 bases and 4 bases, there was a span of 14 bases. The CDR3 consists of 14 residues. The CDR3 protein is CASSSRTKGETQYF. In DNA form, the CDR3 reads TGTGCCAGCAGCAGTCGGACTAAGGGAGAGACCCAGTACTTC.

Here the CDR3 reads CASSQATGTSGGQETQYF. CDR3 bases: TGCGCCAGCAGCCAAGCCACCGGGACTAGCGGGGGCCAAGAGACCCAGTACTTC. The chain employs TRBV4-1 and TRBJ2-5; TRBD2 matches 14 bases. The germline CDR1 and CDR2 sequences are MGHRA and YSYEKL. This CDR3 region has 18 residues. The V segment lost 1 base and the J segment 1 base; nucleotides outside the gene matches: 5.

J is TRBJ1-1 and V is TRBV24-1; 7 bases match TRBD1. Germline trimming cut 7 bases from V and 3 bases from J; bases unmatched to any gene: 4. The CDR3 loop spans 13 amino acids. From germline, CDR1 is KGHDR and CDR2 SFDVKD. The CDR3 DNA follows: TGTGCCACCAGAGCCAGGGGGTACACTGAAGCTTTCTTT. Protein product: CATRARGYTEAFF.

This clonotype has only one observation. This chain uses TRBV20-1 with TRBJ1-1; D not certain. Germline assignment: CDR1 DFQATT and CDR2 SNEGSKA (reference sequence). V was shortened by 2 bases and J by 1 base, with 8 bases between the two germline ends. The CDR3 runs to 13 residues. The CDR3 sequence: CSARTNQNTEAFF. CDR3 coding DNA: TGCAGTGCTAGAACCAACCAGAACACTGAAGCTTTCTTT.

This clonotype was seen a few times. This chain connects TRBV27 to TRBJ1-1; possibly TRBD1 for D (5 bases). Germline CDR1 MNHEY, CDR2 SMNVEV (reference sequence). The CDR3 has 14 amino acids. Trimming removed 3 bases at V and 6 bases at J, with 14 bases between. CDR3 in amino acids: CASSFHQGLAEAFF. CDR3 in DNA: TGTGCCAGCAGTTTCCACCAGGGTCTTGCTGAAGCTTTCTTT.

The rearrangement uses TRBV29-1 and TRBJ1-1; D is unresolved. Trimming shortened V by 4 bases and J by 10 bases, and 16 bases separated the two germline ends. This CDR3 is built from 12 residues. CDR1 and CDR2 (germline): SQVTM, ANQGSEA. CDR3 in amino acids: CSVGGGLEGAFF. CDR3 DNA sequence: TGCAGCGTTGGGGGAGGGCTCGAGGGAGCTTTCTTT.

In this sample, this clonotype turned up once. The V gene is TRBV9, the J gene TRBJ2-5; D gene unclear. Germline V gene lookup returns CDR1 SGDLS and CDR2 YYNGEE. This CDR3 comprises 15 residues. V was trimmed by 4 bases and J by 1 base, leaving 14 bases between them. The CDR3 loop reads CASSLGITLQETQYF. The CDR3, as DNA: TGTGCCAGCAGCCTTGGGATTACGCTCCAAGAGACCCAGTACTTC.

The rearrangement joins TRBV12-3 or TRBV12-4 to TRBJ1-2, with 8 bases aligning to TRBD1. V lost 6 bases to trimming and J lost 1 base; unmatched junction nucleotides: 10. The CDR3 totals 16 residues. The CDR3 protein is CASSPAGGFYNYGYTF. The CDR3, as DNA: TGTGCCAGCAGCCCGGCAGGGGGCTTCTATAACTATGGCTACACCTTC.